The 7 T cell receptor beta chains presented below share a single source sample, sequenced in a study of early T cells in non-severe SARS-CoV-2 infection. MiXCR was run by TCRdb on the 5' RACE reads, yielding one entry per CDR3 protein. The table includes some 27,000 distinct CDR3 sequences, approximately 5.6% detected once. The specimen was whole blood. The receptors were sampled from an adult who was a healthcare worker with PCR-confirmed SARS-CoV-2 infection or an uninfected control (not recorded which).

This clonotype was recorded many times. V usage is TRBV18 and J usage is TRBJ1-2; D not certain. The germline V gene encodes CDR1 KGHSH and CDR2 LQKENI. The CDR3 runs to 14 residues. V lost 1 base, J lost 4 bases, and 10 bases lay in between. CDR3 residues: CASSPLFPAYGYTF. CDR3 DNA sequence: TGTGCCAGCTCACCACTTTTTCCCGCCTATGGCTACACCTTC.

This clonotype was detected only a few times. The genes are TRBV27 and TRBJ2-7, with D possibly TRBD2 on 6 matching bases. The germline V and J ends were trimmed by 2 bases and 6 bases, with 14 bases remaining between them. Germline CDR1 reads MNHEY; CDR2 reads SMNVEV (reference sequence). CDR3 length: 14 amino acids. The CDR3, as DNA: TGTGCCAGCAGTTTAGGAGGGGCGAGAGCCGAGCAGTACTTC. Protein sequence: CASSLGGARAEQYF.

Concerning this clonotype: Sequence at one end of the junction differs from germline and may be a read error. This chain links TRBV6-1 with TRBJ1-1, with no clear D. The CDR3 extends over 16 amino acids. Germline CDR1 and CDR2: MNHNS and SASEGT. DNA for the CDR3: TGTGCCAGCAGTCAAGCCGGACCTCTCCCGAACACTGAAGCTTTCTTT. Encoded protein: CASSQAGPLPNTEAFF.

The chain employs TRBV28 and TRBJ1-5; 7 nucleotides line up with TRBD1. The germline CDR1 and CDR2 sequences are MDHEN and SYDVKM. Germline trimming cut 6 bases from V and 2 bases from J; bases unmatched to any gene: 7. The CDR3 loop spans 15 amino acids. The CDR3 region is CASRPTGAGNQPQHF. The CDR3, as DNA: TGTGCCAGCAGACCCACAGGGGCGGGCAATCAGCCCCAGCATTTT.

This sequence joins TRBV29-1 and TRBJ2-5; D could derive from TRBD1 or TRBD2 (6 bases each). The CDR3 sequence is 16 residues long. V dropped 6 bases and J dropped 0 bases, with 20 bases sitting between them. CDR1 is SQVTM and CDR2 is ANQGSEA in the germline V gene. The CDR3 here is CSVPTGTGGYQETQYF. CDR3 in DNA: TGCAGCGTCCCGACGGGTACCGGGGGCTACCAAGAGACCCAGTACTTC.

This clonotype was picked up many times. The CDR3 spells CASSLGGGDNEQFF. DNA for the CDR3: TGCGCCAGCAGCTTGGGGGGAGGTGACAATGAGCAGTTCTTC. V usage is TRBV5-1 and J usage is TRBJ2-1; TRBD2 might be the D (6 bases). Germline V gene lookup returns CDR1 SGHRS and CDR2 YFSETQ. This CDR3 spans 14 amino acids. V was cut by 0 bases and J by 5 bases, with 9 bases left in between.

This clonotype was counted at least ten times. The chain uses TRBV5-1 and TRBJ2-3; possibly TRBD1 for D (5 bases). This CDR3 has 14 residues. The V end lost 4 bases, the J end lost 1 base, and 10 bases lay between the germline ends. CDR1 and CDR2 from the germline V gene are SGHRS and YFSETQ. The CDR3 sequence is CASSPGHRTDTQYF. For the CDR3, the DNA is TGCGCCAGCAGCCCCGGACACCGCACAGATACGCAGTATTTT.